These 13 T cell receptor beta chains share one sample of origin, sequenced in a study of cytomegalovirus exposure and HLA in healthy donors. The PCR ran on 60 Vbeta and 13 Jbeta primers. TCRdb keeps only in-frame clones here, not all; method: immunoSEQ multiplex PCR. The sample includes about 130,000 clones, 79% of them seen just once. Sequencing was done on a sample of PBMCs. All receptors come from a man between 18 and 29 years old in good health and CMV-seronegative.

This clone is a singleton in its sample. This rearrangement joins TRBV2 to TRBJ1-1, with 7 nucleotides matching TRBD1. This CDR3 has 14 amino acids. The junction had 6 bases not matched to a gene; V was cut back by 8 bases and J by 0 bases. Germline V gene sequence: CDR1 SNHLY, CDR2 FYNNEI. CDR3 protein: CASLGQVMNTEAFF. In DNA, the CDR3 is TGTGCCAGCCTAGGACAGGTTATGAACACTGAAGCTTTCTTT.

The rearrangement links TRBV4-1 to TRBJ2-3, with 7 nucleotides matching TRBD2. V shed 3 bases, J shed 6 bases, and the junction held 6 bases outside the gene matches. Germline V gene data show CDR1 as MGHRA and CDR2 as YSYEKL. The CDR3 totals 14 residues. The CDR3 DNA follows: TGCGCCAGCAGCCACATCGCGGGAGCGGATACGCAGTATTTT. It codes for CASSHIAGADTQYF.

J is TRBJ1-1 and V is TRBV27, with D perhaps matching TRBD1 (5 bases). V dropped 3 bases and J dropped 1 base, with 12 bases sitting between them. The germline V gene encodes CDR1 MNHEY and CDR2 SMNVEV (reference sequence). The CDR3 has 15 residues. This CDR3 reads CASSFLGQGNTEAFF. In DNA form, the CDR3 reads TGTGCCAGCAGTTTTCTCGGCCAGGGGAACACTGAAGCTTTCTTT.

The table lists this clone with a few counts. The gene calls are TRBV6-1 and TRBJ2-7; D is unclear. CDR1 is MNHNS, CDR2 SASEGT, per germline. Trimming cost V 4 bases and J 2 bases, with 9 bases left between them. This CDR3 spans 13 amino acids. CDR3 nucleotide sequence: TGTGCCAGCAGTGTGGCCCCCACCTACGAGCAGTACTTC. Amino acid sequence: CASSVAPTYEQYF.

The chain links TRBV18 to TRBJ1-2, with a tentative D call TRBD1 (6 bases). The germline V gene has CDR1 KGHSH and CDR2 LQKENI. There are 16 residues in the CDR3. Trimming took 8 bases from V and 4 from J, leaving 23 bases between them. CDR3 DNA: TGTGCCAGCACGATGAAAGGGGGAAACGCCCCCTATGGCTACACCTTC. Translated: CASTMKGGNAPYGYTF.

The DNA for the CDR3 is TGTGCCAGCAGTACCACTCGACTAGCGGCCAACAATGAGCAGTTCTTC. This codes for CASSTTRLAANNEQFF. J is TRBJ2-1 and V is TRBV28; 9 positions agree with TRBD2. The CDR3 is 16 residues long. CDR1 is MDHEN, CDR2 SYDVKM, per germline. Trimming cost V 5 bases and J 5 bases; bases outside gene matches: 10.

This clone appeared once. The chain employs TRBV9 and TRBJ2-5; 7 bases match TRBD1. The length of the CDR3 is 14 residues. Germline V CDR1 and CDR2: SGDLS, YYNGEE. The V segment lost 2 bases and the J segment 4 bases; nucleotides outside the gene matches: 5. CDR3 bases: TGTGCCAGCAGCGTTTCACAGGGGCGAGAGACCCAGTACTTC. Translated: CASSVSQGRETQYF.

CDR3 protein: CASSEEGGRVRRDEQFF. The DNA for the CDR3 is TGTGCCAGCAGTGAAGAAGGGGGGAGGGTAAGGAGGGATGAGCAGTTCTTC. V is TRBV25-1 and J is TRBJ2-1, with D maybe TRBD2 (7 bases). Trimming took off 2 bases at V and 8 bases at J, with 22 bases between the two ends. Germline V gene data show CDR1 as MGHDK and CDR2 as SYGVNS. The CDR3 length is 17 residues.

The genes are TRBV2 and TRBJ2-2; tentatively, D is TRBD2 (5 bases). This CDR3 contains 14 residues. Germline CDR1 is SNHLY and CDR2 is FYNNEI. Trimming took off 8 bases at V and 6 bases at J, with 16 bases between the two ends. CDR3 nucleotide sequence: TGTGCCAGCGAACCGGACTCCCTAGCCGGGGAGCTGTTTTTT. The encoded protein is CASEPDSLAGELFF.

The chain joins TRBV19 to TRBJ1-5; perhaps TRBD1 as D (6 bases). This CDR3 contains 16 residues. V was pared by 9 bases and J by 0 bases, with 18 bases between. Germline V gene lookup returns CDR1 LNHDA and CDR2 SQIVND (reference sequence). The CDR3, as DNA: TGTGCCAGCAACGACCGACAGGTGAATAGCAATCAGCCCCAGCATTTT. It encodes CASNDRQVNSNQPQHF.

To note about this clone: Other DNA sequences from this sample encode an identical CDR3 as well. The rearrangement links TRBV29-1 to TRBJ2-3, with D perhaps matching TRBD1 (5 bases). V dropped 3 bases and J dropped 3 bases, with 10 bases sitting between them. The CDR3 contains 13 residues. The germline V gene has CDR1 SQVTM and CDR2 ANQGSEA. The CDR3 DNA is TGCAGCGTTGAGGGCAGGGTAACAGATACGCAGTATTTT. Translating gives CSVEGRVTDTQYF.

CDR3 region: CASSIDGGQGETQYF. The DNA for the CDR3 is TGTGCCAGTAGTATCGATGGGGGACAGGGCGAGACCCAGTACTTC. The chain uses TRBV19 and TRBJ2-5; 9 nucleotides line up with TRBD1. CDR1 and CDR2 (germline): LNHDA, SQIVND (reference sequence). There are 15 residues in the CDR3. Trimming removed 3 bases from V and 5 bases from J; junction bases left unmatched: 7.

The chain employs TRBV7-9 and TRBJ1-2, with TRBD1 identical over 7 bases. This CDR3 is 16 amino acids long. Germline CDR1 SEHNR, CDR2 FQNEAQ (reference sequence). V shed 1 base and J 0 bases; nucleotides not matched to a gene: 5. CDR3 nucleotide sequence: TGTGCCAGCAGCTTAGTGACAGGGCCACCTAACTATGGCTACACCTTC. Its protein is CASSLVTGPPNYGYTF.